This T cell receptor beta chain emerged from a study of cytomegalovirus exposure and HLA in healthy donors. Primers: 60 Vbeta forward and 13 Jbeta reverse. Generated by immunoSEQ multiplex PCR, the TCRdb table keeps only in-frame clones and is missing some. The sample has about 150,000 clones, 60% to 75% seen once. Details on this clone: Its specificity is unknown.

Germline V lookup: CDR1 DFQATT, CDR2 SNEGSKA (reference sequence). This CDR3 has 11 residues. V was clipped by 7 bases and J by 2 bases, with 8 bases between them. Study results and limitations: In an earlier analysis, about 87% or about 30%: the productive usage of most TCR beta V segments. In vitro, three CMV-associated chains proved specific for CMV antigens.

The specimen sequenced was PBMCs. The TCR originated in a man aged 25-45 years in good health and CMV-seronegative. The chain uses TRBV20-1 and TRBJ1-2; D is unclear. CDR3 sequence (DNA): TGCAGTGGTGTCGAGAACTATGGCTACACCTTC. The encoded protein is CSGVENYGYTF.